This T cell receptor (beta chain) was captured by sequencing in a study of shared clonotypes between healthy human individuals. Notes on the study in general: Among several donors, roughly 5% of naive CD4 clonotypes were found in common. Clonotype sharing among donors was expected to depend on sequencing depth.

DNA at about 210 ng, about 30,000 T cell genomes, went into sorted-subset replicate PCRs. The protocol was immunoSEQ multiplex PCR, while the TCRdb copy is restricted to in-frame clones and leaves out a portion. This sample has around 2.1 million clones, with around 93% found just once. The CDR3 spans 13 residues. Germline CDR1 and CDR2: LNHDA and SQIVND (reference sequence). Trimming pared 2 bases from V and 2 bases from J, leaving 7 bases between. Naive CD8 cells comprised CD45RO-negative, CCR7-positively selected cells, excluding terminally differentiated effector memory CD45RA+ cells. Worth noting for this clone: The antigen is unknown.

The clonotype originates from a man younger than 35 in good health. Some clones in this sample may be carry-over from other donors' samples. Sample: naive CD8+ T cells from PBMCs. The chain combines TRBV19 with TRBJ2-7, with no clear D. The DNA for the CDR3 is TGTGCCAGTAGTATACGTACGACCTACGAGCAGTACTTC. This gives the protein CASSIRTTYEQYF.